The text below deals with one T cell receptor beta chain. The antigen remains undetermined. The sample comes from a study of cytomegalovirus exposure and HLA in healthy donors. Study results and limitations: An analysis was carried out later, and it reportedly showed fewer N-insertions in an Asian-associated ancestry cluster than the approximately 610-donor mean.

The PCR had 60 Vbeta and 13 Jbeta primers. Libraries were prepared by immunoSEQ multiplex PCR; TCRdb keeps only in-frame clonotypes and omits some of them. This repertoire shows roughly 150,000 clones, 65% to 90% found once; its top ten account for about 2%. The CDR3 is 16 residues long. The J segment lost 4 bases and the V segment lost 2 bases, leaving 6 bases of the junction unmatched. Germline lookup yields CDR1 MNHEY and CDR2 SVGAGI. The chain has TRBV6-5 and TRBJ1-3; TRBD1 matches 9 bases. Sequenced input: PBMCs. The receptor comes from a male donor in good health and CMV-seronegative. The CDR3 DNA reads as TGTGCCAGCAGTTACGGGACAGGGACTTCCGGAAACACCATATATTTT. Protein: CASSYGTGTSGNTIYF.